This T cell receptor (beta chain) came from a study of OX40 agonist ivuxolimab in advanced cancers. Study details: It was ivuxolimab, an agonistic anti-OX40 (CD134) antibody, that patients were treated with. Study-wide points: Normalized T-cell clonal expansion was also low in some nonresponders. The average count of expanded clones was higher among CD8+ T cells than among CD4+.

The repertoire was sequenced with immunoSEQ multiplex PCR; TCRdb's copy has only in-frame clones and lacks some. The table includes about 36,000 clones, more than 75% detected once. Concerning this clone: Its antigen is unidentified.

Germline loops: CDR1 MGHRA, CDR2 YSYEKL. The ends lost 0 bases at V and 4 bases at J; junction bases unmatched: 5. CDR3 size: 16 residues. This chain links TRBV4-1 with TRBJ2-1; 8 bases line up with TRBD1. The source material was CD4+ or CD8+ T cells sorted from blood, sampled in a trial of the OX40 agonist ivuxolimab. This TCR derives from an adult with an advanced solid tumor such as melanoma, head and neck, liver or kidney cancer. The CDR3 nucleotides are TGCGCCAGCAGCCAAGACCCGGGACAGGTTTACAATGAGCAGTTCTTC. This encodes CASSQDPGQVYNEQFF.